One and the same sample provided the 5 T cell receptor beta chains below, sequenced in a study of tumor-infiltrating lymphocytes in primary liver carcinoma. Germline DNA was extracted too, while blood RNA derived from unsorted whole blood. TCR beta cDNA was made from 500 ng total RNA with a constant-region primer. It was through three nested multiplex PCR rounds of slightly modified ARM-PCR that TCR beta libraries arose. TRBV1-TRBV30 forward and Cbeta reverse primers drove the first two approximately 10-cycle rounds. TCRdb passed the multiplex PCR reads through MiXCR, listing each CDR3 protein once. The sample has about 180,000 distinct CDR3 sequences, 50% to 75% seen once; the top ten hold approximately 70%. Sequencing was done on a sample of peripheral blood. The receptors were gathered from a man aged 40-50 years with primary liver carcinoma and hepatitis B virus infection.

The genes are TRBV4-2 and TRBJ1-2; D is unresolved. V gave up 1 base and J gave up 6 bases, with 15 bases separating them. The CDR3 runs 15 residues. The germline V gene encodes CDR1 LGHNA and CDR2 YNFKEQ. The CDR3: CASSQVGGVVNGYTF. The CDR3 nucleotides read TGTGCCAGCAGCCAAGTAGGAGGAGTCGTAAATGGCTACACCTTC.

In regard to this clonotype: Given the absence of the conserved phenylalanine or tryptophan at the CDR3 end, a read error is likely. The J gene is TRBJ2-1, the V gene TRBV11-2; 10 bases fit TRBD2. There are 16 residues in the CDR3. The germline V gene encodes CDR1 SGHAT and CDR2 FQNNGV. The CDR3 spells CASRGLTSGTHNDQFL. The DNA for the CDR3 is TGTGCCAGCAGAGGGTTAACTAGCGGGACCCACAATGATCAGTTCCTC.

This chain joins TRBV4-2 and TRBJ2-5, with D possibly matching TRBD1 (5 bases). Trimming stripped 1 base from V and 2 bases from J, with 11 bases between. The CDR3 is made up of 15 amino acids. Per germline, CDR1 LGHNA and CDR2 YNFKEQ. The chain's CDR3 is CASSQAEGAQETQYF. The DNA for the CDR3 is TGTGCCAGCAGCCAAGCTGAAGGGGCTCAAGAGACCCAGTACTTC.

With regard to this clonotype: One junction end disagrees with the germline gene, perhaps due to a read error. This chain connects TRBV11-2 to TRBJ2-2; TRBD2 is a possible D gene (6 bases). The V gene's germline CDR1 is SGHAT and CDR2 FQNNGV. The CDR3 is 13 amino acids. CDR3 residues: CANSFGGSGELFF. In DNA form, the CDR3 reads TGTGCCAACAGTTTTGGGGGGTCCGGGGAACTGTTCTTT. Complete variable domain (other parts from reference TRBV11-2 and TRBJ2-2): EAGVAQSPRYKIIEKRQSVAFWCNPISGHATLYWYQQILGQGPKLLIQFQNNGVVDDSQLPKDRFSAERLKGVDSTLKIQPAKLEDSAVYLCANSFGGSGELFFGEGSRLTVL.

Many counts were recorded for this clonotype. The genes are TRBV10-3 and TRBJ2-1; 11 nucleotides line up with TRBD2. This CDR3 is built from 14 residues. Germline CDR1 ENHRY, CDR2 SYGVKD. V shed 4 bases and J 7 bases; nucleotides not matched to a gene: 3. The CDR3 protein is CAISGSGRVNEQFF. CDR3 sequence (DNA): TGTGCCATCAGTGGTAGCGGGAGGGTTAATGAGCAGTTCTTC.